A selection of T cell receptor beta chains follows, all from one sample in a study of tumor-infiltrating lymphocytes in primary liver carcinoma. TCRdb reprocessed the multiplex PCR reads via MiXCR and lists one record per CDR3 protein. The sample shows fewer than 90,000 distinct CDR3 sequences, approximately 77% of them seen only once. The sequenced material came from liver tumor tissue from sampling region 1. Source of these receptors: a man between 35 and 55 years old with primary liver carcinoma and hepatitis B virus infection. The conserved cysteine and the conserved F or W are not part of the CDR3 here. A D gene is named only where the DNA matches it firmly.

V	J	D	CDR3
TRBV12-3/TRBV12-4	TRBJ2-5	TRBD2	ASSNSGTQETQY
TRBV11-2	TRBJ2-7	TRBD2	ASNLSVGLAGGGCEQH
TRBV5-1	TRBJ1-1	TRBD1	ASSQKTGGRGNTGAF
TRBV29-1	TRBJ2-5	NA	SVGASGERETQY
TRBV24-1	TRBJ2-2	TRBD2	ATARTSGNPGELF
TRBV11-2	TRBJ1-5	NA	ASSLGLNQSQH
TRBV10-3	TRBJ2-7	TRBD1	AISGSRQGTYEQY
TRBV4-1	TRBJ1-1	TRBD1	ASSQDLADRGTEVL
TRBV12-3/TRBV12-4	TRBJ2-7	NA	ASSRTEASYEQY
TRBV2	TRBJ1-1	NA	ASSEALPGDDEAF
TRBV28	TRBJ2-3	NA	ASIGAAHRGDTQY
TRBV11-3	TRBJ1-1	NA	ASGLGGCDTEAF
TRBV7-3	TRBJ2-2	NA	ASSPRYANNGELL
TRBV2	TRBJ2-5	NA	ASSDTVGGTQY
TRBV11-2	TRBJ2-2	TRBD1	ASSVPGQTNTGELF
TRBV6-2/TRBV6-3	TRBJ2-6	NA	ASSPSHSGANVLT
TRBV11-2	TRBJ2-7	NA	ASSLSVGLVGGGYEHY
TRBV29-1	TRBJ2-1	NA	SVRLVRKNNEQF
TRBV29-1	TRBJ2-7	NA	SIAQGRCYEQY
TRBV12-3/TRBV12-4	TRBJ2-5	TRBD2	ANNWIAGVQETQY
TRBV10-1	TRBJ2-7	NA	TSSGAGPSYEQY
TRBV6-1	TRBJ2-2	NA	ASSIERRGTGELF
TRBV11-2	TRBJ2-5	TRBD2	AGSLELGLAGRETQY
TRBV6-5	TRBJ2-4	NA	ASSPARDLNIQY
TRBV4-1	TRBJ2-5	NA	SSSPEGGRQEIQY
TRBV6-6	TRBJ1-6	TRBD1	ASRTQDRGENSPPH
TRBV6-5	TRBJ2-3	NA	ASSYGVGTGAEY
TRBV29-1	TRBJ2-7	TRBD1	RVGQGAYEQY
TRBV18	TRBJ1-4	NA	ASSPPEGVGEKLF
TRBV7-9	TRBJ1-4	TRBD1	ARSSTGAEKLL
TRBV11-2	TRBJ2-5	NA	ANRSRDSAHQETQY
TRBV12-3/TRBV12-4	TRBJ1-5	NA	ASSFSRGAVGNQPQH
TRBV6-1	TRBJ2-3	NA	ASSLTGSAGGTHTQY
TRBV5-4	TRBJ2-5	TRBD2	ASSSTTSGSGEAQY
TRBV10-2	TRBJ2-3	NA	ASSDGWTVADTQY
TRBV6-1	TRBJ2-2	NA	ASPRDPNTGELF
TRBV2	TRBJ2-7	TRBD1	ASRYRGAYEQY
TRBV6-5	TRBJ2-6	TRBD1	ASSLWTGMKAGANVT
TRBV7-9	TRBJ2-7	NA	ASSHTGSRQY
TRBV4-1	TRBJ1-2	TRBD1	ASSQATGGVYGYN
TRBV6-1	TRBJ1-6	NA	AGSEMISGRSPLH
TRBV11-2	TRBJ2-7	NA	ASSLDPAGLDEQY
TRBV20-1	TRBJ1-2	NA	SARVRTANYDYT
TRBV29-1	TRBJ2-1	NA	SVERRNEQF
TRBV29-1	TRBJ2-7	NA	SAGRCNNGERY
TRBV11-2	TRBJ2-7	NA	TSSLGAHEQY
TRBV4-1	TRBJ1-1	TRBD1	ASSQVRGGDTEAF
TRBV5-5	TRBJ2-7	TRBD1	ASSLTGVNEQY
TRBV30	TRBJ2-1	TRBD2	ASPSGPYNEQF
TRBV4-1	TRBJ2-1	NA	TSSQVAASWGLWNEQF
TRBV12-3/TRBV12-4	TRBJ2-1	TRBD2	AGATDWGGLTGEEQF
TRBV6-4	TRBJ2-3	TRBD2	ASSEVAGSTDTQY
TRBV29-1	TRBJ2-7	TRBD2	SAPGTSGRPSYEQY